This T cell receptor beta chain was identified in a study of blood T cell repertoires in COVID-19. Background on the study: The samples span acute and convalescent COVID-19 from the United States, Italy and Spain. T cells, B-cell-depleted T cells, or PBMCs supplied cDNA or gDNA.

This clone has only a few counts. In the study's own analysis: Nucleated cell counts were estimated from reference gene primer amplification. The method was immunoSEQ multiplex PCR; TCRdb's version includes in-frame clones alone and lacks a portion of them. V and J calls and clone size are given by that table; D and trimming were obtained from the DNA. The repertoire holds some 110,000 clones, about three quarters seen once, with about 6.6% in the top ten. This receptor was taken from a man between 65 and 85 years old with acute or convalescent COVID-19. The sample consisted of peripheral blood.

For the CDR3, the DNA is TGTGCCAGCAGTTGGCACAGAGCGAACACCGGGGAGCTGTTTTTT. Encoded protein: CASSWHRANTGELFF. This chain uses TRBV28 with TRBJ2-2; D is ambiguous. V gave up 4 bases and J gave up 0 bases, with 9 bases separating them. This CDR3 region has 15 residues. Germline V lookup: CDR1 MDHEN, CDR2 SYDVKM.